Following are 29 T cell receptor beta chains from one sample sequenced in a study of blood T cell repertoires in COVID-19 (dated by TCRdb to 2018 to 2020). Library construction relied on the immunoSEQ multiplex PCR assay. As stored in TCRdb, this immuneACCESS dataset retains in-frame rearrangements with V and J assigned. A fraction of the clones does not appear; measured against another copy, unresolved V genes explain less than half of the discrepancy, and the remainder lacks a known reason. This sample lists approximately 450,000 clones; 70% to 90% were detected once. 1.5% to 2% of the sample is in the top ten clones. Sequencing was done on a sample of PBMCs or T cells enriched from blood (not recorded which). These receptors all stem from a woman aged 18-35 years with acute COVID-19.

The rearrangement uses TRBV7-8 and TRBJ1-6; D is perhaps TRBD1 (5 bases). This CDR3 is 17 amino acids long. Per germline, CDR1 SGHVS and CDR2 FQNEAQ. Trimming cost V 3 bases and J 6 bases, with 18 bases left between them. CDR3 sequence (DNA): TGTGCCAGCAGCTTTTCGTCTCCCAGGGAAACTAATTCACCCCTCCACTTT. Translated, it gives CASSFSSPRETNSPLHF.

The CDR3 sequence is CASSPLLAGVYEQFF. The CDR3 region has the DNA TGTGCCAGCTCACCACTACTAGCGGGAGTTTATGAGCAGTTCTTC. The chain uses TRBV18 and TRBJ2-1; 11 bases fit TRBD2. CDR1 is KGHSH and CDR2 is LQKENI in the germline V gene. With 1 base clipped from V and 8 bases from J, the junction kept 4 bases outside the gene matches. The CDR3 is made up of 15 amino acids.

This chain links TRBV28 with TRBJ1-1; 7 bases are a match to TRBD1. The CDR3 length is 16 residues. V lost 3 bases to trimming and J lost 1 base; unmatched junction nucleotides: 8. CDR1 MDHEN and CDR2 SYDVKM come from the germline V gene. The chain's CDR3 is CASSFGQDIENTEAFF. The DNA for the CDR3 is TGTGCCAGCAGTTTCGGACAGGACATCGAGAACACTGAAGCTTTCTTT.

The chain carries TRBV19 and TRBJ1-2, with D hard to call. Between the trimmed V and J ends, which lost 3 bases and 3 bases, there was a span of 8 bases. Germline V gene lookup returns CDR1 LNHDA and CDR2 SQIVND (reference sequence). The CDR3 is 13 residues long. DNA for the CDR3: TGTGCCAGTAGTATCGCGGGGTACTATGGCTACACCTTC. Protein sequence: CASSIAGYYGYTF. The complete variable domain, with remaining parts taken from reference TRBV19 and TRBJ1-2, reads DGGITQSPKYLFRKEGQNVTLSCEQNLNHDAMYWYRQDPGQGLRLIYYSQIVNDFQKGDIAEGYSVSREKKESFPLTVTSAQKNPTAFYLCASSIAGYYGYTFGSGTRLTVV.

The rearrangement uses TRBV5-1 and TRBJ2-1; D might be TRBD2 (5 bases). The germline gives CDR1 SGHRS, CDR2 YFSETQ. The V and J ends lost 4 bases and 4 bases respectively, with 9 bases between them. This CDR3 comprises 13 residues. The CDR3 protein is CASSQERYNEQFF. The CDR3, as DNA: TGCGCCAGCAGCCAAGAGCGGTACAATGAGCAGTTCTTC.

With regard to this clone: Other DNA sequences in the same sample also yield this CDR3. The chain has TRBV9 and TRBJ1-1; 7 positions match TRBD1. Unmatched junction bases numbered 5, after V lost 2 bases and J lost 4 bases. Germline CDR1 reads SGDLS; CDR2 reads YYNGEE. This CDR3 comprises 14 residues. The CDR3 coding sequence is TGTGCCAGCAGCGTTGGAGGGGGCGGCACTGAAGCTTTCTTT. This encodes CASSVGGGGTEAFF.

The chain uses TRBV19 and TRBJ2-5; possibly TRBD1 for D (6 bases). The CDR3 is made up of 12 amino acids. Germline lookup yields CDR1 LNHDA and CDR2 SQIVND (reference sequence). Trimming shortened V by 5 bases and J by 9 bases, and 13 bases separated the two germline ends. CDR3 in DNA: TGTGCCAGTAGTCCTACAGGGCTATCCCAGTACTTC. Translated: CASSPTGLSQYF.

This clone has a count of ten or more. The chain has TRBV19 and TRBJ1-2; D unresolved. The CDR3 extends over 15 amino acids. V was shortened by 1 base and J by 7 bases, with 16 bases between the two germline ends. CDR1 and CDR2 (germline): LNHDA, SQIVND (reference sequence). CDR3 loop: CASSIVYLPGGGYTF. CDR3 DNA sequence: TGTGCCAGTAGTATAGTCTACCTCCCCGGAGGTGGCTACACCTTC.

The chain carries TRBV19 and TRBJ2-7, with D perhaps matching TRBD1 (5 bases). The V gene's germline CDR1 is LNHDA and CDR2 SQIVND (reference sequence). The CDR3 contains 16 residues. V lost 5 bases, J lost 2 bases, and 19 bases lay in between. CDR3 bases: TGTGCCAGTAGTCCGGACACCCTTCAGTCAACCTACGAGCAGTACTTC. Protein sequence: CASSPDTLQSTYEQYF.

V and J are TRBV28 and TRBJ2-5; 8 bases map to TRBD2. The CDR3 totals 15 residues. Germline assignment: CDR1 MDHEN and CDR2 SYDVKM. Trimming removed 6 bases from V and 1 base from J; junction bases left unmatched: 7. In nucleotides, the CDR3 is TGTGCCAGCAGGCTGAGGACTAGCCTCCAAGAGACCCAGTACTTC. Translated, it gives CASRLRTSLQETQYF. Filled out from reference TRBV28 and TRBJ2-5, the complete variable domain reads DVKVTQSSRYLVKRTGEKVFLECVQDMDHENMFWYRQDPGLGLRLIYFSYDVKMKEKGDIPEGYSVSREKKERFSLILESASTNQTSMYLCASRLRTSLQETQYFGPGTRLLVL.

This chain joins TRBV24-1 and TRBJ2-5; TRBD1 aligns across 10 bases. Trimming cost V 4 bases and J 5 bases; bases outside gene matches: 3. CDR1 is KGHDR, CDR2 SFDVKD, per germline. This CDR3 contains 14 residues. This chain's CDR3 is CATSDRTGGETQYF. CDR3 DNA: TGTGCCACCAGTGACCGGACAGGGGGGGAGACCCAGTACTTC.

V gene TRBV9 combines with J gene TRBJ1-1, with D possibly matching TRBD1 (6 bases). The germline V gene encodes CDR1 SGDLS and CDR2 YYNGEE. V was clipped by 0 bases and J by 0 bases, with 12 bases between them. The CDR3 runs to 16 residues. The CDR3 here is CASSVDTGQLNTEAFF. CDR3 DNA sequence: TGTGCCAGCAGCGTAGACACTGGACAGTTGAACACTGAAGCTTTCTTT.

The chain employs TRBV7-9 and TRBJ2-2; maybe TRBD2 (6 bases). The germline V gene has CDR1 SEHNR and CDR2 FQNEAQ (reference sequence). V shed 1 base and J shed 1 base, with 10 bases lying between them. CDR3 size: 16 residues. CDR3 region: CASSLDGTGNTGELFF. In DNA, the CDR3 is TGTGCCAGCAGCTTAGACGGGACTGGGAACACCGGGGAGCTGTTTTTT. Full variable domain (rest looked up from reference TRBV7-9 and TRBJ2-2): DTGVSQNPRHKITKRGQNVTFRCDPISEHNRLYWYRQTLGQGPEFLTYFQNEAQLEKSRLLSDRFSAERPKGSFSTLEIQRTEQGDSAMYLCASSLDGTGNTGELFFGEGSRLTVL.

The chain uses TRBV7-9 and TRBJ2-5; 9 nucleotides align to TRBD1. V lost 1 base to trimming and J lost 5 bases; unmatched junction nucleotides: 5. The CDR3 sequence is 15 residues long. The germline gives CDR1 SEHNR, CDR2 FQNEAQ (reference sequence). The CDR3 region is CASSLVTGGMETQYF. As DNA, the CDR3 is TGTGCCAGCAGCTTAGTAACAGGGGGCATGGAGACCCAGTACTTC.

The chain uses TRBV2 and TRBJ2-2, with 7 bases lining up with TRBD2. Trimming removed 6 bases from V and 0 bases from J; junction bases left unmatched: 4. The CDR3 contains 15 residues. The germline V gene has CDR1 SNHLY and CDR2 FYNNEI. CDR3 in amino acids: CASSPGTTNTGELFF. The CDR3 region has the DNA TGTGCCAGCAGCCCCGGGACTACGAACACCGGGGAGCTGTTTTTT. Complete variable domain (other parts from reference TRBV2 and TRBJ2-2): EPEVTQTPSHQVTQMGQEVILRCVPISNHLYFYWYRQILGQKVEFLVSFYNNEISEKSEIFDDQFSVERPDGSNFTLKIRSTKLEDSAMYFCASSPGTTNTGELFFGEGSRLTVL.

The V call is TRBV9, the J call TRBJ2-3; 7 bases agree with TRBD2. The V segment lost 1 base and the J segment 4 bases; nucleotides outside the gene matches: 6. The CDR3 sequence is 15 residues long. Germline CDR1 is SGDLS and CDR2 is YYNGEE. The CDR3 loop is CASSVRTGGSDTQYF. DNA of the CDR3: TGTGCCAGCAGCGTACGGACGGGGGGTTCAGATACGCAGTATTTT. Full variable domain (rest looked up from reference TRBV9 and TRBJ2-3): DSGVTQTPKHLITATGQRVTLRCSPRSGDLSVYWYQQSLDQGLQFLIQYYNGEERAKGNILERFSAQQFPDLHSELNLSSLELGDSALYFCASSVRTGGSDTQYFGPGTRLTVL.

Turning to this clone: An end of the junction differs from the germline gene, which may be a read error. The gene calls are TRBV11-2 and TRBJ1-2, with 9 bases identical to TRBD1. Germline V gene sequence: CDR1 SGHAT, CDR2 FQNNGV. The CDR3 totals 13 residues. CDR3 nucleotide sequence: TGTGCCAGCAGCCAAAGCGGACAACAGGGGGCGATCTTC. Its protein product is CASSQSGQQGAIF.

The rearrangement links TRBV5-1 to TRBJ2-5, with 15 bases matching TRBD2. The junction had 7 bases not matched to a gene; V was cut back by 0 bases and J by 7 bases. The CDR3 consists of 17 residues. CDR1 and CDR2 from the germline V gene are SGHRS and YFSETQ. Here the CDR3 DNA reads TGCGCCAGCAGCTTGGAACCCGGGACTAGCGGGGGGATGACCCAGTACTTC. Protein: CASSLEPGTSGGMTQYF.

The table lists this clone with a few counts. CDR3 in DNA: TGTGCCACCTCGTTTCCTAGCGGGAGGTTGGGATCCACAGATACGCAGTATTTT. The encoded protein is CATSFPSGRLGSTDTQYF. The genes are TRBV19 and TRBJ2-3, with 11 nucleotides matching TRBD2. The CDR3 consists of 18 residues. Trimming removed 10 bases from V and 2 bases from J; junction bases left unmatched: 17. The germline gives CDR1 LNHDA, CDR2 SQIVND (reference sequence). The variable domain in full, with the rest retrieved from reference TRBV19 and TRBJ2-3, is DGGITQSPKYLFRKEGQNVTLSCEQNLNHDAMYWYRQDPGQGLRLIYYSQIVNDFQKGDIAEGYSVSREKKESFPLTVTSAQKNPTAFYLCATSFPSGRLGSTDTQYFGPGTRLTVL.

This chain uses TRBV5-4 with TRBJ2-7; 7 nucleotides line up with TRBD1. V lost 0 bases and J lost 7; bases outside the gene matches: 7. The CDR3 covers 14 residues. From germline, CDR1 is SGHNT and CDR2 YYREEE (reference sequence). CDR3: CASSLVGGLEEQYF. The CDR3 DNA follows: TGTGCCAGCAGCTTGGTAGGGGGCCTAGAAGAGCAGTACTTC.

The chain combines TRBV24-1 with TRBJ1-6; 8 positions agree with TRBD1. V trimming: 2 bases; J trimming: 7 bases; junction bases outside the gene matches: 6. The CDR3 has 16 residues. Germline V gene lookup returns CDR1 KGHDR and CDR2 SFDVKD. The CDR3 coding sequence is TGTGCCACCAGTGATTCCTCGACAGGGGACAATTCACCCCTCCACTTT. Its translation: CATSDSSTGDNSPLHF.

This sequence joins TRBV18 and TRBJ2-5; TRBD1 matches at 12 bases. Per germline, CDR1 KGHSH and CDR2 LQKENI. Trimming cost V 4 bases and J 4 bases; bases outside gene matches: 4. CDR3 length: 15 residues. CDR3 nucleotides: TGTGCCAGCTCACGTGGGACAGGGGGCGGAGAGACCCAGTACTTC. Its translation: CASSRGTGGGETQYF.

Turning to this clone: The sample has other DNA sequences that encode this CDR3 too. The J gene is TRBJ1-5, the V gene TRBV12-3 or TRBV12-4; no reliable D call. The V and J ends lost 2 bases and 0 bases respectively, with 2 bases between them. The CDR3 totals 13 residues. The CDR3 DNA sequence: TGTGCCAGCAGTTTATATAGCAATCAGCCCCAGCATTTT. Protein: CASSLYSNQPQHF.

The genes are TRBV28 and TRBJ1-1; the D gene is possibly TRBD1 (6 bases). Between the trimmed V and J ends, which lost 6 bases and 5 bases, there was a span of 16 bases. The germline CDR1 and CDR2 sequences are MDHEN and SYDVKM. The CDR3 has 14 amino acids. The CDR3: CASRIIRDTTEAFF. CDR3 in DNA: TGTGCCAGCAGAATCATTAGGGACACTACTGAAGCTTTCTTT.

The V call is TRBV25-1, the J call TRBJ1-4; D may be TRBD1 (6 bases). V dropped 3 bases and J dropped 7 bases, with 12 bases sitting between them. The CDR3 has 14 residues. Germline V gene data show CDR1 as MGHDK and CDR2 as SYGVNS. The CDR3 spells CASSDIRGVEKLFF. CDR3 nucleotides: TGTGCCAGCAGTGATATCAGGGGAGTTGAAAAACTGTTTTTT.

This chain uses TRBV7-9 with TRBJ2-5, with 10 bases fitting TRBD2. The trim removed 3 bases at V and 4 bases at J, leaving 11 bases unmatched. Germline CDR1 SEHNR, CDR2 FQNEAQ (reference sequence). CDR3 length: 17 amino acids. CDR3 nucleotide sequence: TGTGCCAGCAGCTTTGTGGGGCTAGCGGGAGTAGTAGAGACCCAGTACTTC. Translating gives CASSFVGLAGVVETQYF.

In DNA, the CDR3 is TGTGCCAGCAGTCCCTATCGAGGGGGTTCACCCCTCCACTTT. Protein: CASSPYRGGSPLHF. The chain links TRBV7-2 to TRBJ1-6; D perhaps matches TRBD1 (6 bases). The CDR3 consists of 14 residues. Trimming took off 6 bases at V and 9 bases at J, with 15 bases between the two ends. Germline V gives CDR1 SGHTA, CDR2 FQGNSA.

The genes are TRBV5-3 and TRBJ1-2, with TRBD1 matching over 7 bases. TRBV5-3 is an ORF for which the function is uncertain. CDR3 length equals 17 residues. With V trimmed by 2 bases and J by 4 bases, 14 bases remained unmatched. CDR3 protein: CARSFFGQAPDFYGYTF. The CDR3 bases are TGTGCCAGAAGCTTCTTCGGACAGGCCCCGGACTTCTATGGCTACACCTTC.

The chain is built from TRBV15 and TRBJ2-7; D might be TRBD1 (6 bases). Germline CDR1 is LNHNV and CDR2 is YYDKDF (reference sequence). V was clipped by 3 bases and J by 3 bases, with 12 bases between them. CDR3 length: 14 residues. The CDR3 sequence: CATSRETGIYEQYF. CDR3 bases: TGTGCCACCAGCAGGGAAACAGGGATCTACGAGCAGTACTTC.